This T cell receptor beta chain was recorded in a study of blood T cell repertoires in COVID-19. Per the original data handling: Reference gene primers were amplified, and this amplification served to estimate nucleated cell counts. Some clones are missing from TCRdb's copy, which holds only in-frame ones; the method was immunoSEQ multiplex PCR. The DNA gave D and trimming, while V, J and clone size come from that table. This sample has about 270,000 clones, with approximately 81% found just once. This clone appeared a few times. The CDR3 loop spans 16 amino acids. Between the trimmed V and J ends, which lost 1 base and 4 bases, there was a span of 16 bases. CDR1 and CDR2 from the germline V gene are SEHNR and FQNEAQ (reference sequence).

The TCR originated in a woman aged 18-29 years with acute or convalescent COVID-19. Sequences were obtained from peripheral blood. V and J are TRBV7-9 and TRBJ1-2; tentative D call: TRBD1 (6 bases). The CDR3 DNA follows: TGTGCCAGCAGCTTAGGGGAGGGACATCTCACCTATGGCTACACCTTC. Protein product: CASSLGEGHLTYGYTF.